The 20 T cell receptor beta chains below all came from one sample that was sequenced in a study of T cells in Graves' hyperthyroidism and ophthalmopathy. Amplified TCR beta CDR3 regions derived from RNA transcripts. The HTBI primer set was used in a first-round RT-PCR of the TCR CDR3. One entry per CDR3 protein results from TCRdb running MiXCR on the multiplex PCR reads. Of a few hundred thousand distinct CDR3 sequences listed, approximately 14% are singletons. The sample consisted of blood. The origin of the receptors is a young woman with Graves' hyperthyroidism.

This clonotype occurred many times. The V and J genes are TRBV7-2 and TRBJ2-3; a weak D match, TRBD1 (6 bases). The V end was cut by 6 bases, the J end by 4 bases, with 17 bases between. Germline CDR1 is SGHTA and CDR2 is FQGNSA. This CDR3 contains 15 residues. The chain's CDR3 is CASSNVRGGPDTQYF. The DNA of the CDR3 is TGTGCCAGCAGTAATGTCAGGGGCGGGCCAGATACGCAGTATTTT.

The chain combines TRBV5-1 with TRBJ2-5; D might be TRBD2 (6 bases). This CDR3 has 16 amino acids. CDR1 is SGHRS and CDR2 is YFSETQ in the germline V gene. Trimming stripped 0 bases from V and 5 bases from J, with 17 bases between. The CDR3 is CASSLGHGSGVETQYF. The CDR3 DNA reads TGCGCCAGCAGCTTGGGGCACGGGAGCGGAGTGGAGACCCAGTACTTC.

This clonotype was counted many times. This rearrangement joins TRBV27 to TRBJ2-1; D might be TRBD1 (5 bases). V shed 8 bases and J shed 9 bases, with 11 bases lying between them. The CDR3 sequence is 11 residues long. From germline, CDR1 is MNHEY and CDR2 SMNVEV (reference sequence). DNA for the CDR3: TGTGCCAGCGGGTCAGGGTTTGAGCAGTTCTTC. Protein sequence: CASGSGFEQFF.

This clonotype was seen only a few times. The chain is built from TRBV10-1 and TRBJ2-1; 7 bases are shared with TRBD2. Trimming cost V 5 bases and J 8 bases; bases outside gene matches: 9. The CDR3 contains 14 residues. The germline CDR1 and CDR2 sequences are WNHNN and SYGVQD (reference sequence). The CDR3 is CASSREGPGDEQFF. The CDR3 DNA is TGCGCCAGCAGTAGGGAGGGCCCCGGGGATGAGCAGTTCTTC.

This clonotype appeared many times. V gene TRBV28 combines with J gene TRBJ1-1; TRBD1 agrees at 8 bases. The germline V gene has CDR1 MDHEN and CDR2 SYDVKM. Trimming cost V 3 bases and J 1 base; bases outside gene matches: 1. The CDR3 loop spans 14 amino acids. As DNA, the CDR3 is TGTGCCAGCAGTTTGGGACAGGAGAACACTGAAGCTTTCTTT. It translates to CASSLGQENTEAFF.

This clonotype was seen only a few times. This rearrangement joins TRBV29-1 to TRBJ2-1, with D possibly being TRBD1 or TRBD2 (5 bases each). Germline V gives CDR1 SQVTM, CDR2 ANQGSEA. V was pared by 8 bases and J by 4 bases, with 18 bases between. This CDR3 has 14 residues. The CDR3: CSTSWGEGYNEQFF. The CDR3 nucleotides read TGCAGCACCTCATGGGGAGAGGGGTACAATGAGCAGTTCTTC.

The table lists this clonotype with many counts. The chain combines TRBV6-1 with TRBJ2-7; D remains unclear. Germline V gene lookup returns CDR1 MNHNS and CDR2 SASEGT. The V end lost 1 base, the J end lost 2 bases, and 9 bases lay between the germline ends. The CDR3 covers 14 residues. The CDR3, as DNA: TGTGCCAGCAGTGAAGAGGTGACGGCCTACGAGCAGTACTTC. This codes for CASSEEVTAYEQYF.

This chain joins TRBV24-1 and TRBJ2-2, with 9 bases aligning to TRBD1. The junction had 7 bases not matched to a gene; V was cut back by 2 bases and J by 7 bases. CDR3 length: 16 residues. Germline V gives CDR1 KGHDR, CDR2 SFDVKD. The CDR3 nucleotides are TGTGCCACCAGTGATTCGGGACAGGGCCTGGGCGGGGAGCTGTTTTTT. Protein product: CATSDSGQGLGGELFF.

In this sample, this clonotype turned up many times. The chain carries TRBV30 and TRBJ2-3; TRBD2 matches 8 bases. This CDR3 has 14 amino acids. Unmatched junction bases numbered 11, after V lost 1 base and J lost 11 bases. Germline CDR1 reads GTSNPN; CDR2 reads SVGIG (reference sequence). The CDR3 nucleotides are TGTGCCTGGAGTGCCGCCGCGGGAGGATTCGAGCAGTATTTT. Amino acid sequence: CAWSAAAGGFEQYF.

This rearrangement joins TRBV6-1 to TRBJ1-3; D is ambiguous. The CDR3 is made up of 13 amino acids. V lost 5 bases, J lost 4 bases, and 9 bases lay in between. Per the germline V gene, CDR1 is MNHNS and CDR2 is SASEGT. This CDR3 reads CASSFPNGNTIYF. CDR3 coding DNA: TGTGCCAGCAGTTTCCCCAACGGAAACACCATATATTTT.

The sample holds a few counts of this clonotype. The V call is TRBV4-1, the J call TRBJ2-3; no clear D gene. The CDR3 has 13 amino acids. Per germline, CDR1 MGHRA and CDR2 YSYEKL. Trimming stripped 1 base from V and 9 bases from J, with 11 bases between. The CDR3 loop is CASSQVPRGTQYF. The CDR3 region has the DNA TGCGCCAGCAGCCAAGTACCCCGTGGGACGCAGTATTTT.

This clonotype was picked up many times. The V call is TRBV6-1, the J call TRBJ2-5, with D tentatively TRBD2 (6 bases). The CDR3 has 11 residues. V was shortened by 4 bases and J by 7 bases, with 7 bases between the two germline ends. Germline V CDR1 and CDR2: MNHNS, SASEGT. The CDR3 bases are TGTGCCAGCAGTGCCGGGGGGACCCAGTACTTC. Encoded protein: CASSAGGTQYF.

This clonotype was seen only a few times. This sequence joins TRBV7-2 and TRBJ1-6; the D is unclear. Germline CDR1 reads SGHTA; CDR2 reads FQGNSA. This CDR3 has 16 residues. V was pared by 1 base and J by 0 bases, with 7 bases between. The CDR3 protein is CASSLEGASYNSPLHF. The DNA for the CDR3 is TGTGCCAGCAGCTTAGAAGGCGCCTCCTATAATTCACCCCTCCACTTT.

This clonotype was counted between two and nine times. The V gene is TRBV7-9, the J gene TRBJ1-4; D may be TRBD1 (6 bases). V was shortened by 7 bases and J by 5 bases, with 20 bases between the two germline ends. The CDR3 loop spans 16 amino acids. CDR1 and CDR2 (germline): SEHNR, FQNEAQ (reference sequence). Written as DNA, the CDR3 is TGTGCCAGCACCAAACAGGAGGGGGGAACAAATGAAAAACTGTTTTTT. The encoded protein is CASTKQEGGTNEKLFF.

There are many counts of this clonotype. The rearrangement links TRBV28 to TRBJ2-7; 14 nucleotides align to TRBD2. After removal of 6 bases from V and 5 bases from J, the junction contained 6 bases not matched to a gene. The CDR3 extends over 15 amino acids. The germline gives CDR1 MDHEN, CDR2 SYDVKM. CDR3 region: CASRPTSGRGNEQYF. CDR3 coding DNA: TGTGCCAGCAGACCGACTAGCGGGAGGGGCAACGAGCAGTACTTC.

This clonotype was found many times. The chain combines TRBV5-6 with TRBJ1-1; TRBD1 aligns across 11 bases. V lost 2 bases to trimming and J lost 4 bases; unmatched junction nucleotides: 4. The CDR3 totals 15 residues. Germline CDR1 is SGHDT and CDR2 is YYEEEE. Here the CDR3 DNA reads TGTGCCAGCAGCTTTGCTGGGACAGGGGGCACTGAAGCTTTCTTT. It encodes CASSFAGTGGTEAFF.

This clonotype was seen many times. The chain uses TRBV18 and TRBJ2-3, with a tentative D call TRBD2 (6 bases). V lost 3 bases and J 2 bases, leaving 9 bases between the germline ends. Germline V CDR1 and CDR2: KGHSH, LQKENI. This CDR3 comprises 14 residues. The CDR3 is CASSPGLLTDTQYF. The CDR3, as DNA: TGTGCCAGCTCACCGGGACTTCTCACAGATACGCAGTATTTT.

There are a few counts of this clonotype. The rearrangement uses TRBV3-1 and TRBJ1-2, with TRBD1 as a possible D gene (6 bases). The CDR3 extends over 13 amino acids. V was pared by 0 bases and J by 11 bases, with 13 bases between. Germline assignment: CDR1 LGHDT and CDR2 YNNKEL (reference sequence). The CDR3 DNA follows: TGTGCCAGCAGCCAAGATCTAGGGGGTCGTTACACCTTC. It specifies CASSQDLGGRYTF.

This clonotype was counted a single time. The chain employs TRBV29-1 and TRBJ2-2; 9 bases fit TRBD2. Trimming took 4 bases from V and 6 from J; bases not matched to a gene: 9. The CDR3 loop spans 15 amino acids. Germline V gene data show CDR1 as SQVTM and CDR2 as ANQGSEA. The CDR3 coding sequence is TGCAGCGTTGTTGAGGCGGGAGGGCCGTCCGGGGAGCTGTTTTTT. Translation: CSVVEAGGPSGELFF.

This clonotype was recorded many times. The gene calls are TRBV27 and TRBJ2-7, with 7 positions matching TRBD2. V lost 4 bases and J lost 3; bases outside the gene matches: 3. Germline lookup yields CDR1 MNHEY and CDR2 SMNVEV (reference sequence). This CDR3 contains 13 residues. CDR3 sequence reads: CASSYAGDYEQYF. The CDR3 coding sequence is TGTGCCAGCAGTTACGCGGGAGACTACGAGCAGTACTTC.